Here is one T cell receptor (beta chain) with its context. Its antigen remains unidentified. No much larger clone is present one base from it, and per-base qualities are unavailable. This specimen comes from a study of blood T cell repertoires in COVID-19 (dated by TCRdb to 2018 to 2021). Regarding the complete study: Collaborator samples came from the United States, Italy and Spain and covered acute and convalescent phases of COVID-19. The samples were drawn from two sources: the first 160 participants of the ongoing ImmuneRACE study, and over 1,000 subjects contributed by 6 global collaborators. The sample metadata nearly always contained a de-identified subject ID, COVID-19 status, age in years and sex. The repertoires were made available in a free public database intended to serve as a resource for research on the immune response to SARS-CoV-2. Deeply sampled blood TCRbeta repertoires from subjects exposed to, actively infected with, or recovered from COVID-19 were included in the dataset. The prospective study material was composed of cDNA or gDNA derived from T cells, B-cell-depleted T cells, or PBMCs. Where available, HLA class I and class II types were obtained from metadata supplied by the sample provider rather than from assay-based typing. What the authors observed across the whole study: The amount of clinical and demographic metadata varied by source and participant and was provided uncurated.

TCRbeta CDR3 regions were amplified from genomic DNA by means of the immunoSEQ Assay, a bias-controlled multiplex PCR. Regarding the original processing steps: The number of nucleated cells in each sample was estimated by amplification of reference gene primers within the assay. To quantify the absolute abundance of each unique TCRbeta CDR3 rearrangement, sequence reads were collapsed and filtered. Productive Simpson clonality was computed per sample as the square root of Simpson's diversity index over productive rearrangements. TCRdb took this table from immuneACCESS and kept in-frame rearrangements with V and J called. Such tables lack part of the clones; where checked against another copy, unresolved V genes explain under half of the gap, and the rest is unexplained. For V, J and clone size, that table is used; D and trimming come from the DNA. The sample table shows more than 95,000 clones, and less than 85% are seen once. 2.5% of the sample is held by the ten biggest clonotypes.

From the cysteine through the phenylalanine, the CDR3 covers 16 amino acids. Solely the CDR3 DNA is kept, with 48 bases framed from the first base. The germline V gene (reference sequence) gives CDR1 as LNHDA and CDR2 as SQIVND. V is cut by 0 bases and J by 5 bases, and the space between the germline ends is 16 bases. Each collaborating institution followed its own protocols to collect whole blood in K2EDTA tubes. For TCRbeta analysis, collaborators shipped samples in one of three forms: frozen whole blood, isolated PBMCs, or DNA extracted from either of those sample types. The sequence links TRBV19 to TRBJ1-2; the D gene identity is not certain. Sequenced: peripheral blood. This receptor was identified in a man aged 50-60 years with acute or convalescent COVID-19. At the DNA level, the sequence is TGTGCCAGTAGTATAGAGACCCGGAGAGGTGAATATGGCTACACCTTC. This yields the protein CASSIETRRGEYGYTF. The CDR3 plus the reference TRBV19 and TRBJ1-2 genes for the other parts give the full variable domain: DGGITQSPKYLFRKEGQNVTLSCEQNLNHDAMYWYRQDPGQGLRLIYYSQIVNDFQKGDIAEGYSVSREKKESFPLTVTSAQKNPTAFYLCASSIETRRGEYGYTFGSGTRLTVV.